Sequencing of this TCR beta chain was carried out in a study of post-analysis software for immune sequencing data. General study findings and limits: Pronounced co-clustering by F measure was evident among identically batched samples. Five TRBV segments appeared more often in patients than in controls, and TRBV5-6, TRBV5-1 and TRBV20-1 were among these.

Included in the TCR beta cDNA libraries were unique molecular identifiers. One entry per CDR3 protein, called by TCRdb with MiXCR from the PCR reads. In the table there are hundreds of thousands of distinct CDR3 sequences, around 60% of which are singletons. Germline V gene lookup returns CDR1 SGHNT and CDR2 YENEEA. This CDR3 contains 15 residues. The V segment lost 5 bases and the J segment 5 bases; nucleotides outside the gene matches: 7. There are a few counts of this clonotype. Its cognate antigen is unknown. This chain uses TRBV11-3 with TRBJ2-3, with 10 bases that match TRBD2. The specimen sequenced was blood. The sequence came from a girl aged 2 to 10 with multiple sclerosis. The CDR3 DNA follows: TGTGCCAGCAGCACCGGGACTAGCGTTAAAGATACGCAGTATTTT. It codes for CASSTGTSVKDTQYF. Variable domain in full (rest from reference TRBV11-3 and TRBJ2-3): EAGVVQSPRYKIIEKKQPVAFWCNPISGHNTLYWYLQNLGQGPELLIRYENEEAVDDSQLPKDRFSAERLKGVDSTLKIQPAELGDSAVYLCASSTGTSVKDTQYFGPGTRLTVL.